This T cell receptor beta chain is drawn from a study of T cell responses to AZD1222 COVID-19 vaccine. TCRdb's copy holds only in-frame clones and misses some; the assay was immunoSEQ multiplex PCR. In the table there are 150,000 or so clones, roughly 92% of which are singletons. As regards this clone: Antigen unknown.

V shed 4 bases, J shed 7 bases, and the junction held 4 bases outside the gene matches. The CDR3 is made up of 12 amino acids. Broader study findings: Repertoires were obtained only post-peak T cell response. Just a handful of AZD1222 recipients were seropositive at baseline.

This sample comprised peripheral blood, obtained on day 0 of AZD1222 vaccination. This clonotype was obtained from an adult in good health. This chain uses TRBV12-3 or TRBV12-4 with TRBJ2-7, with 7 bases lining up with TRBD2. This CDR3 reads CASSYGRYEQYF. The CDR3 bases are TGTGCCAGCAGTTACGGGAGGTATGAGCAGTACTTC.